The TCR beta chain under discussion was sequenced for a study of blood T cells in healthy people across ages. For every donor, a draw yielded 8.5 to 10 milliliters of peripheral blood. Trimming took off 5 bases at V and 8 bases at J, with 21 bases between the two ends. The CDR3 sequence is 15 residues long. CDR1 and CDR2 (germline): SQVTM, ANQGSEA. Alongside a J-beta primer mix, a sample-barcoded 5' primer served in a second PCR lasting about 7 to 12 cycles. Carrying 12 random nucleotides, a template-switch adaptor labeled each individual cDNA molecule. TCRdb ran MiXCR on the 5' RACE reads and lists one entry per CDR3 protein. The table includes around 1,800,000 distinct CDR3 sequences, about two fifths detected once.

The J gene is TRBJ1-4, the V gene TRBV29-1, with D possibly being TRBD1 (5 bases). This receptor was identified in a human donor in good health. The sequenced sample was blood. CDR3 in DNA: TGCAGCGTTCTAAGTAGGGGCGCAGAACCCGAAAAACTGTTTTTT. Translating it yields CSVLSRGAEPEKLFF.